The 28 T cell receptor beta chains below come from one sample, sequenced in a study of neurological immune-mediated disorders. Time point reported: longitudinal time-point 3. TCRdb ran MiXCR on the 5' RACE reads and lists one entry per CDR3 protein. The data contain more than 40,000 distinct CDR3 sequences, about 12% of them singletons. The sequencing sample was made of PBMCs. The receptors here all came from a male donor with HTLV-1-associated myelopathy (HAM/TSP).

There are a few counts of this clonotype. J is TRBJ2-7 and V is TRBV30; D gene unclear. This CDR3 comprises 12 residues. V was cut by 0 bases and J by 1 base, with 4 bases left in between. Germline values: CDR1 GTSNPN, CDR2 SVGIG (reference sequence). The CDR3 coding sequence is TGTGCCTGGAGTGTAAGTTCCTACGAGCAGTACTTC. As protein: CAWSVSSYEQYF. Drawing the rest from reference TRBV30 and TRBJ2-7, the complete variable domain is SQTIHQWPATLVQPVGSPLSLECTVEGTSNPNLYWYRQAAGRGLQLLFYSVGIGQISSEVPQNLSASRPQDRQFILSSKKLLLSDSGFYLCAWSVSSYEQYFGPGTRLTVT.

The sample holds many counts of this clonotype. Written as DNA, the CDR3 is TGCAGTGCTAGCCCGACAGGGCTAGTCTCAGCTTTCTTT. This gives the protein CSASPTGLVSAFF. V usage is TRBV20-1 and J usage is TRBJ1-1, with 7 bases lining up with TRBD1. V lost 3 bases to trimming and J lost 10 bases; unmatched junction nucleotides: 11. Germline assignment: CDR1 DFQATT and CDR2 SNEGSKA (reference sequence). The CDR3 extends over 13 amino acids.

This clonotype was counted ten times or more. V usage is TRBV5-1 and J usage is TRBJ2-2; D is undetermined. Germline CDR1 SGHRS, CDR2 YFSETQ. Deletions cut 4 bases from V and 9 bases from J, with 13 bases between. This CDR3 spans 13 amino acids. CDR3 sequence reads: CASSPIGNRELFF. The CDR3 nucleotides are TGCGCCAGCAGCCCCATCGGTAACCGGGAGCTGTTTTTT.

This clonotype was picked up many times. The chain carries TRBV7-2 and TRBJ2-1; D is unresolved. Germline CDR1 SGHTA, CDR2 FQGNSA. This CDR3 contains 15 residues. The V and J ends lost 5 bases and 1 base respectively, with 12 bases between them. The CDR3 loop is CASSNLLGSYNEQFF. The CDR3 DNA reads as TGTGCCAGCAGCAATTTACTGGGGTCCTACAATGAGCAGTTCTTC.

This clonotype was counted ten times or more. J is TRBJ1-1 and V is TRBV6-5; D is ambiguous. Germline V gene sequence: CDR1 MNHEY, CDR2 SVGAGI. The CDR3 runs to 14 residues. V was cut by 0 bases and J by 1 base, with 6 bases left in between. Here the CDR3 DNA reads TGTGCCAGCAGTTACTCTCCAGCGAACACTGAAGCTTTCTTT. It codes for CASSYSPANTEAFF.

This clonotype occurred many times. The J gene is TRBJ2-3, the V gene TRBV29-1; D is ambiguous. The CDR3 has 11 residues. Germline V gene lookup returns CDR1 SQVTM and CDR2 ANQGSEA. V shed 0 bases and J shed 11 bases, with 9 bases lying between them. The CDR3 spells CSVEDAGWQYF. DNA for the CDR3: TGCAGCGTTGAAGATGCCGGATGGCAGTATTTT.

CDR3 sequence reads: CASSLIGGPTGELFF. For the CDR3, the DNA is TGCGCCAGCAGCTTGATTGGGGGCCCAACCGGGGAGCTGTTTTTT. V and J are TRBV5-1 and TRBJ2-2; the D gene is possibly TRBD1 (6 bases). The CDR3 totals 15 residues. Germline loops: CDR1 SGHRS, CDR2 YFSETQ. Trimming pared 1 base from V and 5 bases from J, leaving 12 bases between.

The sample holds many counts of this clonotype. This chain joins TRBV28 and TRBJ2-7; possible D gene TRBD2, 5 bases. V was pared by 8 bases and J by 0 bases, with 14 bases between. The CDR3 covers 14 residues. Germline V gene data show CDR1 as MDHEN and CDR2 as SYDVKM. The CDR3 bases are TGTGCCAGCCTGGACCCGACTACCTCCTACGAGCAGTACTTC. As protein: CASLDPTTSYEQYF.

This clonotype was seen at least ten times. The J gene is TRBJ2-7, the V gene TRBV5-5; D not certain. The V and J ends lost 4 bases and 0 bases respectively, with 11 bases between them. Germline CDR1 and CDR2: SGHKS and YYEKEE (reference sequence). The CDR3 runs to 14 residues. The CDR3 region has the DNA TGTGCCAGCAGCAACTCACGGAACTCCTACGAGCAGTACTTC. Protein sequence: CASSNSRNSYEQYF.

This chain joins TRBV20-1 and TRBJ2-1; 9 bases line up with TRBD1. The CDR3 contains 12 residues. The junction had 1 base not matched to a gene; V was cut back by 3 bases and J by 7 bases. Per germline, CDR1 DFQATT and CDR2 SNEGSKA (reference sequence). The CDR3 coding sequence is TGCAGTGCTAGCGACAGGGGGAATGAGCAGTTCTTC. As protein: CSASDRGNEQFF.

In this sample, this clonotype turned up many times. The gene calls are TRBV10-2 and TRBJ1-5, with D possibly being TRBD1 (6 bases). V shed 10 bases and J shed 0 bases, with 13 bases lying between them. Germline assignment: CDR1 WSHSY and CDR2 SAAADI. The length of the CDR3 is 14 residues. The CDR3 sequence: CATRTVNSNQPQHF. The CDR3 DNA reads as TGCGCCACCAGGACAGTCAATAGCAATCAGCCCCAGCATTTT.

This clonotype was detected many times. This chain links TRBV5-1 with TRBJ1-1, with D hard to call. The V end lost 6 bases, the J end lost 0 bases, and 15 bases lay between the germline ends. The CDR3 loop spans 15 amino acids. The germline CDR1 and CDR2 sequences are SGHRS and YFSETQ. DNA of the CDR3: TGCGCCAGCACCGACCGTACTCAGGTGAACACTGAAGCTTTCTTT. This encodes CASTDRTQVNTEAFF.

A word on this clonotype: A much larger clone differs by one base, so this may be a read error. V gene TRBV20-1 combines with J gene TRBJ1-5; TRBD1 matches at 7 bases. This CDR3 has 13 residues. Germline V CDR1 and CDR2: DFQATT, SNEGSKA (reference sequence). Unmatched junction bases numbered 5, after V lost 6 bases and J lost 3 bases. CDR3 bases: TGCAGTGCCGGGGACAGTGACAATCAGCCCCAGCATTTT. It translates to CSAGDSDNQPQHF.

This clonotype has at least ten counts. J is TRBJ2-1 and V is TRBV18; D might be TRBD1 (5 bases). Germline V gives CDR1 KGHSH, CDR2 LQKENI. The CDR3 totals 14 residues. V was trimmed by 3 bases and J by 0 bases, leaving 6 bases between them. The CDR3 DNA follows: TGTGCCAGCTCACCGACAGACTCCTACAATGAGCAGTTCTTC. Amino acid sequence: CASSPTDSYNEQFF. The whole variable domain, filled in from reference TRBV18 and TRBJ2-1, reads NAGVMQNPRHLVRRRGQEARLRCSPMKGHSHVYWYRQLPEEGLKFMVYLQKENIIDESGMPKERFSAEFPKEGPSILRIQQVVRGDSAAYFCASSPTDSYNEQFFGPGTRLTVL.

Ten or more counts support this clonotype. V usage is TRBV12-3 or TRBV12-4 and J usage is TRBJ1-5; D not resolved. Deletions cut 5 bases from V and 9 bases from J, with 14 bases between. The CDR3 has 13 amino acids. The CDR3 DNA reads as TGTGCCAGCAGTCCTGAGGTGGTGGCGCCCCAGCATTTT. Protein product: CASSPEVVAPQHF.

Judged by abundance, this clonotype is medium-sized (0.01 to 0.1%). The V call is TRBV9, the J call TRBJ1-4; weak D call: TRBD1 (5 bases). Trimming stripped 1 base from V and 4 bases from J, with 11 bases between. This CDR3 is built from 15 residues. Germline values: CDR1 SGDLS, CDR2 YYNGEE. The CDR3 nucleotides are TGTGCCAGCAGCGTAAGGGGCGGCGGTAATGAAAAACTGTTTTTT. It yields the protein CASSVRGGGNEKLFF.

This clonotype has ten or more counts. This CDR3 is CASSFMGRGYPGELFF. The CDR3 DNA reads TGTGCCAGCAGTTTTATGGGCAGGGGTTATCCCGGGGAGCTGTTTTTT. The chain carries TRBV28 and TRBJ2-2; D may be TRBD1 (6 bases). V was shortened by 3 bases and J by 6 bases, with 17 bases between the two germline ends. Germline V CDR1 and CDR2: MDHEN, SYDVKM. The CDR3 spans 16 residues.

The V call is TRBV7-3, the J call TRBJ2-2, with D hard to call. The CDR3 sequence is 14 residues long. The germline V gene encodes CDR1 SGHTA and CDR2 FQGTGA. V was cut by 0 bases and J by 3 bases, with 5 bases left in between. For the CDR3, the DNA is TGTGCCAGCAGCTTAACCGACTACACCGGGGAGCTGTTTTTT. Amino acid sequence: CASSLTDYTGELFF.

CDR3 in DNA: TGTGCCAGCAGCCCCCTAGGTCAACAGGGGGTTTTTGGCTACACCTTC. As protein: CASSPLGQQGVFGYTF. This chain uses TRBV7-9 with TRBJ1-2, with 8 nucleotides matching TRBD1. The CDR3 extends over 16 amino acids. The V segment lost 5 bases and the J segment 7 bases; nucleotides outside the gene matches: 15. Germline V gives CDR1 SEHNR, CDR2 FQNEAQ (reference sequence).

This clonotype was observed at least ten times. V is TRBV4-3 and J is TRBJ1-2, with D possibly being TRBD1 (6 bases). Trimming stripped 1 base from V and 4 bases from J, with 16 bases between. Per germline, CDR1 LGHNA and CDR2 YSLEER. The CDR3 loop spans 16 amino acids. The CDR3 spells CASSQAQGHLSYGYTF. CDR3 DNA: TGCGCCAGCAGCCAAGCACAGGGACACCTCTCCTATGGCTACACCTTC.

At least ten counts were recorded for this clonotype. CDR3: CASSLSGANNNSPLHF. Here the CDR3 DNA reads TGCGCCAGCAGCTTGTCGGGAGCTAATAATAATTCACCCCTCCACTTT. The chain combines TRBV5-1 with TRBJ1-6, with no clear D. The length of the CDR3 is 16 residues. Germline V gene data show CDR1 as SGHRS and CDR2 as YFSETQ. The ends were cut back, 1 base at V and 5 bases at J, with 13 bases in the middle. The full variable domain, its missing parts supplied by reference TRBV5-1 and TRBJ1-6, is KAGVTQTPRYLIKTRGQQVTLSCSPISGHRSVSWYQQTPGQGLQFLFEYFSETQRNKGNFPGRFSGRQFSNSRSEMNVSTLELGDSALYLCASSLSGANNNSPLHFGNGTRLTVT.

At least ten counts were recorded for this clonotype. The J gene is TRBJ1-1, the V gene TRBV20-1, with D maybe TRBD1 (6 bases). This CDR3 is built from 14 residues. Germline loops: CDR1 DFQATT, CDR2 SNEGSKA (reference sequence). V dropped 0 bases and J dropped 1 base, with 9 bases sitting between them. CDR3 amino acids: CSAREWDKNTEAFF. The CDR3 DNA is TGCAGTGCTAGAGAATGGGACAAGAACACTGAAGCTTTCTTT.

By share, this clonotype counts as medium-sized (0.01 to 0.1%). The rearrangement uses TRBV28 and TRBJ1-2; 7 nucleotides line up with TRBD1. The CDR3 length is 15 residues. The V segment lost 8 bases and the J segment 6 bases; nucleotides outside the gene matches: 15. CDR1 MDHEN and CDR2 SYDVKM come from the germline V gene. The CDR3 nucleotides read TGTGCCAGCGTCTATTCGACAGGGATCGGGGATGGCTACACCTTC. Translation: CASVYSTGIGDGYTF.

Only a few counts were recorded for this clonotype. A read error may be the cause here, since a much bigger clone is one base away. The chain uses TRBV5-1 and TRBJ2-7; 8 nucleotides agree with TRBD1. The germline V gene has CDR1 SGHRS and CDR2 YFSETQ. The CDR3 consists of 16 residues. In DNA form, the CDR3 reads TGCACCAGCAGCTTGGCCGGACAGGGAGATCCCTACGAGCAGTACTTC. It yields the protein CTSSLAGQGDPYEQYF.

This clonotype appeared many times. The chain couples TRBV29-1 to TRBJ2-7, with D perhaps matching TRBD1 or TRBD2 (5 bases each). Per the germline V gene, CDR1 is SQVTM and CDR2 is ANQGSEA. The CDR3 is made up of 14 amino acids. Trimming stripped 4 bases from V and 4 bases from J, with 17 bases between. The CDR3: CSVGGRGPSYEQYF. The CDR3 nucleotides read TGCAGCGTTGGGGGAAGGGGACCATCGTACGAGCAGTACTTC.

This clonotype was recorded many times. The chain is built from TRBV2 and TRBJ2-1, with D uncertain. The CDR3 is made up of 15 amino acids. V was shortened by 7 bases and J by 0 bases, with 13 bases between the two germline ends. CDR1 and CDR2 (germline): SNHLY, FYNNEI. The CDR3 sequence is CASTRSGSSYNEQFF. The CDR3 DNA reads TGTGCCAGCACCCGAAGTGGCAGCTCCTACAATGAGCAGTTCTTC.

With regard to this clonotype: A read error may be the cause here, since a much bigger clone is one base away. This chain connects TRBV12-3 or TRBV12-4 to TRBJ1-3, with D unclear. V was clipped by 4 bases and J by 3 bases, with 16 bases between them. This CDR3 contains 16 residues. CDR3 sequence: CASSSRAPVGGNTIYF. The DNA for the CDR3 is TGTGCCAGCAGTTCCAGAGCTCCGGTAGGTGGAAACACCATATATTTT.

This clonotype has ten or more counts. The V call is TRBV12-3 or TRBV12-4, the J call TRBJ1-4; D not resolved. CDR3 length: 14 amino acids. Trimming left V 6 bases short and J 4 bases short, with 12 bases between. CDR3 loop: CASSLYGSNEKLFF. CDR3 coding DNA: TGTGCCAGCAGCCTTTACGGCAGTAATGAAAAACTGTTTTTT.